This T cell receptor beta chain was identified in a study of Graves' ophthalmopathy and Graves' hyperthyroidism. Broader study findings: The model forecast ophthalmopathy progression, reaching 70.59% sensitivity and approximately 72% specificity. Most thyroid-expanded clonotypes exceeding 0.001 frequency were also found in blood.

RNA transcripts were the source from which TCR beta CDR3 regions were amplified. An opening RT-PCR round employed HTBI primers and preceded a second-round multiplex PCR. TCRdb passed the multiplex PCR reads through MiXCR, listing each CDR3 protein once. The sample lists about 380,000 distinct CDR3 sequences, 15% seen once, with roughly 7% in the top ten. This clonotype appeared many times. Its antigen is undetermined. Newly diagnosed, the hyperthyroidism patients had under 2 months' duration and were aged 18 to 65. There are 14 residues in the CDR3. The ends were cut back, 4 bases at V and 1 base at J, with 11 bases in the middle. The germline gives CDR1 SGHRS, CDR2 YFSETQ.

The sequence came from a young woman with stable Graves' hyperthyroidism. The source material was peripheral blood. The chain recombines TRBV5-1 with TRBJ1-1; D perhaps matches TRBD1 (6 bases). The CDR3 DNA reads TGCGCCAGCAGCATGACAGGACCGAACACTGAAGCTTTCTTT. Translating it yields CASSMTGPNTEAFF.